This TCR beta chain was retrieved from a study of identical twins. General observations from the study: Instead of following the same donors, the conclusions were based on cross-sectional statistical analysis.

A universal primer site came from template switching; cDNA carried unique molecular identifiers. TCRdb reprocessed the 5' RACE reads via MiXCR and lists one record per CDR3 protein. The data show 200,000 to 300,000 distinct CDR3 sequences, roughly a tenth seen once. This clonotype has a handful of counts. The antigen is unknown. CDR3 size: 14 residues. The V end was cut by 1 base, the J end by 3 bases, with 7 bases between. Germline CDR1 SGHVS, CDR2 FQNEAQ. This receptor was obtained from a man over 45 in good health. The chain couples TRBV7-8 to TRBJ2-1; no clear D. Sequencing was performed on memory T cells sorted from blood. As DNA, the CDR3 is TGTGCCAGCAGCTTAGAGCTAGTCTACAATGAGCAGTTCTTC. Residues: CASSLELVYNEQFF.